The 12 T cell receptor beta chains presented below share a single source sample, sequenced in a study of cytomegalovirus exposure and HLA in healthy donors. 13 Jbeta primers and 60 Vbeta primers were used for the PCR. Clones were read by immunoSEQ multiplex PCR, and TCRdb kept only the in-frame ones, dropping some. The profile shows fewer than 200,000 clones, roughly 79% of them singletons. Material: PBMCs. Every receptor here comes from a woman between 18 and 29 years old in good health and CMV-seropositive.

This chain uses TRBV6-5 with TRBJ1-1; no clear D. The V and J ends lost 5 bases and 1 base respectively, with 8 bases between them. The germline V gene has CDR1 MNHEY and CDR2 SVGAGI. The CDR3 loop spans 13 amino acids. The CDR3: CASSDTENTEAFF. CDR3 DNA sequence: TGTGCCAGCAGTGATACAGAGAACACTGAAGCTTTCTTT.

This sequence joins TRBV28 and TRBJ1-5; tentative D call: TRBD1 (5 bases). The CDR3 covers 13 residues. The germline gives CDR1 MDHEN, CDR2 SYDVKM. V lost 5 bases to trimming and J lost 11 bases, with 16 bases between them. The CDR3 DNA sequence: TGTGCCAGCAGTGGCCCGGGAGCGGGGGCCCAGCATTTT. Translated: CASSGPGAGAQHF.

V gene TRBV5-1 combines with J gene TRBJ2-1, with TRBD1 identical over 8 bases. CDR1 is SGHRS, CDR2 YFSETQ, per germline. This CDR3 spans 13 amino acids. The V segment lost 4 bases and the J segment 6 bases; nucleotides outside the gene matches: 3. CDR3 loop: CASSQTGVNEQFF. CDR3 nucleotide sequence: TGCGCCAGCAGCCAGACAGGGGTCAATGAGCAGTTCTTC.

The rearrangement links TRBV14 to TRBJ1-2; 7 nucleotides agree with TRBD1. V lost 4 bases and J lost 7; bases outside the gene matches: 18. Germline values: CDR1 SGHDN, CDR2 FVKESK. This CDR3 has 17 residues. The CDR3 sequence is CASSRAQYRQGSAGYTF. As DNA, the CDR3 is TGTGCCAGCAGCCGAGCCCAATATCGACAGGGTTCAGCTGGCTACACCTTC.

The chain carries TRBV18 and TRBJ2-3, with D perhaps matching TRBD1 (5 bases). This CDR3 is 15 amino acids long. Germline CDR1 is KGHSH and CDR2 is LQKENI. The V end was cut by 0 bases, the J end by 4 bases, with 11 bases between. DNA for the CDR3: TGTGCCAGCTCACCACCACAGGTGGATTCAGATACGCAGTATTTT. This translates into CASSPPQVDSDTQYF. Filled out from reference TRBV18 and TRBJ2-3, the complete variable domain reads NAGVMQNPRHLVRRRGQEARLRCSPMKGHSHVYWYRQLPEEGLKFMVYLQKENIIDESGMPKERFSAEFPKEGPSILRIQQVVRGDSAAYFCASSPPQVDSDTQYFGPGTRLTVL.

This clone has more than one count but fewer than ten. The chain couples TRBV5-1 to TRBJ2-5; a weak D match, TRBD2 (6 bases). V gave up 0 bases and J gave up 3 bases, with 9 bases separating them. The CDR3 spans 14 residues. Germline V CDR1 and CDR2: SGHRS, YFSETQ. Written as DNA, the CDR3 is TGCGCCAGCAGCTTGGTCGGCGGGGAAGAGACCCAGTACTTC. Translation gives CASSLVGGEETQYF.

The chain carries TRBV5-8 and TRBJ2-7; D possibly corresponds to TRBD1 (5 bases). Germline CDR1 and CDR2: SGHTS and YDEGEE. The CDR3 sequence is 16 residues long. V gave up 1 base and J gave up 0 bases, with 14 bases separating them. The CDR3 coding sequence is TGTGCCAGCAGCTTGATACGTGACAGACCCTCCTACGAGCAGTACTTC. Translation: CASSLIRDRPSYEQYF.

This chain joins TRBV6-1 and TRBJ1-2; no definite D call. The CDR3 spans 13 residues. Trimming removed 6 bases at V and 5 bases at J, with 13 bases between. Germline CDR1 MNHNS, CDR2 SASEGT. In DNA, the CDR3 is TGTGCCAGCAGCCCCTTGAGGGCGTATGGCTACACCTTC. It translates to CASSPLRAYGYTF.

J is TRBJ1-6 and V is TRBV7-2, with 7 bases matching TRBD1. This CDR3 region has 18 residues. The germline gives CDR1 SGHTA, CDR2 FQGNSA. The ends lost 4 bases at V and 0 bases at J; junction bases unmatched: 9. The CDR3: CASSWGQGDLSYNSPLHF. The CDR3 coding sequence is TGTGCCAGCAGCTGGGGGCAGGGGGATCTCTCCTATAATTCACCCCTCCACTTT.

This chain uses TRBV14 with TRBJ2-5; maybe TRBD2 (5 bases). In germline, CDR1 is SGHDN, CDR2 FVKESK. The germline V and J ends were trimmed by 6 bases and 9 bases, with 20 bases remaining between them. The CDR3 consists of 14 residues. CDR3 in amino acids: CASSPRLQPPAQYF. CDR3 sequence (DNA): TGTGCCAGCAGTCCGCGACTACAACCGCCCGCCCAGTACTTC.

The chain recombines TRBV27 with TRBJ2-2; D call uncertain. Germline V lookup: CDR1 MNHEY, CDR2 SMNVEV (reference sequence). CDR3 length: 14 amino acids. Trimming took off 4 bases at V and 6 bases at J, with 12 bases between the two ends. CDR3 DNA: TGTGCCAGCAGTTCTAGGTGGTGGGCCGGGGAGCTGTTTTTT. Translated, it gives CASSSRWWAGELFF.

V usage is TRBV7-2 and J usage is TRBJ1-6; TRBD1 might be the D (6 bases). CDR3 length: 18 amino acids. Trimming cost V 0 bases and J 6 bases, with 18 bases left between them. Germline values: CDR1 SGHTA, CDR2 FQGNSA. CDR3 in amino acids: CASSLAPYRERGNSPLHF. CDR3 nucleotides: TGTGCCAGCAGCTTAGCGCCTTACAGGGAAAGGGGTAATTCACCCCTCCACTTT. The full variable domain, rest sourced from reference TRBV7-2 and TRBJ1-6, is GAGVSQSPSNKVTEKGKDVELRCDPISGHTALYWYRQSLGQGLEFLIYFQGNSAPDKSGLPSDRFSAERTGGSVSTLTIQRTQQEDSAVYLCASSLAPYRERGNSPLHFGNGTRLTVT.